This TCR beta chain was profiled in a study of blood T cell repertoires in COVID-19. The wider study: Sites in the United States, Italy and Spain provided acute and convalescent COVID-19 samples. Sample material is recorded as cDNA or gDNA derived from T cells, B-cell-depleted T cells, or PBMCs.

Trimming removed 3 bases from V and 5 bases from J; junction bases left unmatched: 4. Germline CDR1 is MNHEY and CDR2 is SMNVEV (reference sequence). This CDR3 has 13 amino acids. Source study methods: Estimates of nucleated cell counts were drawn from the amplification of reference gene primers. The protocol was immunoSEQ multiplex PCR, while the TCRdb copy is restricted to in-frame clones and leaves out a portion. The D gene and trimming were derived from the DNA, and the V and J assignments and clone size from that table. The profile shows around 260,000 clones, 75% to 90% of them singletons. The V call is TRBV27, the J call TRBJ2-7, with 7 bases aligning to TRBD2. The sequenced sample was peripheral blood. The sequence was obtained from a woman aged 40 to 50 who had recovered from COVID-19. The CDR3 region is CASSFPGRNEQYF. In DNA, the CDR3 is TGTGCCAGCAGTTTTCCCGGGAGGAACGAGCAGTACTTC.